These 18 T cell receptor beta chains came from one sample sequenced in a study of blood T cell repertoires in COVID-19 (dated by TCRdb to the early 2020s). Receptor libraries were prepared by the immunoSEQ multiplex PCR assay. Not all clones reach the TCRdb copy of this immuneACCESS table, which keeps in-frame sequences only. Checked studies attribute under half of the gap to unresolved V genes and leave the rest unexplained. Counted in this sample were over 90,000 clones; more than 65% of them appeared once. 4.4% of the sample is taken by the ten largest. The material sequenced was peripheral blood. The receptors derive from a man in his 60s with acute or convalescent COVID-19.

The gene calls are TRBV14 and TRBJ2-7; TRBD1 aligns across 10 bases. This CDR3 has 13 amino acids. Germline lookup yields CDR1 SGHDN and CDR2 FVKESK. The CDR3 coding sequence is TGTGACAGGGAGGGGACAGGGGATTACGAGCAGTACTTC. Protein product: CDREGTGDYEQYF.

The chain recombines TRBV15 with TRBJ2-7, with 7 bases lining up with TRBD2. The CDR3 extends over 16 amino acids. V lost 0 bases, J lost 0 bases, and 5 bases stayed unmatched. CDR1 is LNHNV, CDR2 YYDKDF, per germline (reference sequence). DNA of the CDR3: TGTGCCACCAGCAGAGATCTGCGGGAGACCTCCTACGAGCAGTACTTC. Translating it yields CATSRDLRETSYEQYF.

The chain employs TRBV27 and TRBJ2-3; 7 bases map to TRBD2. Germline CDR1 MNHEY, CDR2 SMNVEV (reference sequence). The CDR3 is 17 residues long. The trim removed 3 bases at V and 1 base at J, leaving 10 bases unmatched. Here the CDR3 reads CASSFTVGAGGTDTQYF. The CDR3 DNA reads as TGTGCCAGCAGTTTTACGGTAGGGGCGGGGGGCACAGATACGCAGTATTTT.

J is TRBJ1-2 and V is TRBV28, with 7 bases matching TRBD1. The V segment lost 3 bases and the J segment 4 bases; nucleotides outside the gene matches: 8. The CDR3 is 15 residues long. CDR1 and CDR2 from the germline V gene are MDHEN and SYDVKM. The CDR3: CASSLKGALVYGYTF. The CDR3 nucleotides are TGTGCCAGCAGTTTGAAGGGGGCGCTAGTCTATGGCTACACCTTC.

This chain links TRBV11-2 with TRBJ1-2, with 10 bases lining up with TRBD1. With V trimmed by 4 bases and J by 7 bases, 15 bases remained unmatched. CDR1 and CDR2 (germline): SGHAT, FQNNGV. The length of the CDR3 is 17 residues. CDR3 sequence: CASSWNRDRGLLSGYTF. The CDR3 DNA reads as TGTGCCAGCAGCTGGAACCGGGACAGGGGCCTTTTGAGTGGCTACACCTTC.

The chain uses TRBV5-4 and TRBJ2-5, with 10 bases matching TRBD2. The ends lost 5 bases at V and 5 bases at J; junction bases unmatched: 9. There are 15 residues in the CDR3. Germline CDR1 SGHNT, CDR2 YYREEE (reference sequence). CDR3 nucleotide sequence: TGTGCCAGCAGTCGTCTCAGCGGGAGGGTGGAGACCCAGTACTTC. This translates into CASSRLSGRVETQYF.

The rearrangement links TRBV2 to TRBJ2-7; the match to TRBD2 covers 8 bases. This CDR3 is built from 15 residues. Trimming took 6 bases from V and 4 from J; bases not matched to a gene: 11. Germline V gene data show CDR1 as SNHLY and CDR2 as FYNNEI. This chain's CDR3 is CASRRTSGGRYEQYF. The CDR3 DNA follows: TGTGCCAGCAGACGAACCTCGGGGGGGAGATACGAGCAGTACTTC.

This clone came up a few times. The rearrangement joins TRBV7-2 to TRBJ1-6; 7 bases line up with TRBD1. J lost 4 bases, V lost 4 bases, and 4 bases had no gene match. Germline CDR1 and CDR2: SGHTA and FQGNSA. This CDR3 region has 15 residues. The CDR3 DNA reads TGTGCCAGCAGCTCTCGGGGACAGTATAATTCACCCCTCCACTTT. It yields the protein CASSSRGQYNSPLHF.

This rearrangement joins TRBV6-1 to TRBJ2-7; D is possibly TRBD1 (6 bases). Germline V CDR1 and CDR2: MNHNS, SASEGT. Trimming took 3 bases from V and 4 from J, leaving 13 bases between them. There are 14 residues in the CDR3. CDR3: CASSDMDSRYEQYF. The CDR3 nucleotides read TGTGCCAGCAGTGACATGGACAGTCGATACGAGCAGTACTTC.

This clone appeared a single time. This chain joins TRBV5-1 and TRBJ1-3; D call uncertain. The CDR3 totals 15 residues. CDR1 and CDR2 (germline): SGHRS, YFSETQ. The ends were cut back, 0 bases at V and 0 bases at J, with 7 bases in the middle. The CDR3 coding sequence is TGCGCCAGCAGCTTGGACGGCGGCTCTGGAAACACCATATATTTT. Its protein product is CASSLDGGSGNTIYF. Using reference TRBV5-1 and TRBJ1-3 for the parts outside the CDR3, the full variable domain is KAGVTQTPRYLIKTRGQQVTLSCSPISGHRSVSWYQQTPGQGLQFLFEYFSETQRNKGNFPGRFSGRQFSNSRSEMNVSTLELGDSALYLCASSLDGGSGNTIYFGEGSWLTVV.

This clone was detected once. The chain combines TRBV6-5 with TRBJ2-7, with a possible D match to TRBD2 (6 bases). There are 13 residues in the CDR3. Trimming left V 8 bases short and J 2 bases short, with 13 bases between. Germline-derived CDR1 and CDR2 are MNHEY and SVGAGI. The chain's CDR3 is CASGGESTYEQYF. The CDR3 DNA is TGTGCCAGCGGCGGGGAGTCCACCTACGAGCAGTACTTC.

V usage is TRBV6-2 or TRBV6-3 and J usage is TRBJ1-5; tentatively, D is TRBD1 (6 bases). The CDR3 sequence is 13 residues long. From germline, CDR1 is MNHEY and CDR2 SVGEGT. The V and J ends lost 4 bases and 6 bases respectively, with 10 bases between them. CDR3: CASSWQGIQPQHF. The CDR3 DNA sequence: TGTGCCAGCAGTTGGCAGGGGATTCAGCCCCAGCATTTT.

The chain couples TRBV11-3 to TRBJ1-1, with 7 bases that match TRBD1. This CDR3 contains 18 residues. The ends lost 0 bases at V and 2 bases at J; junction bases unmatched: 12. CDR1 and CDR2 (germline): SGHNT, YENEEA. CDR3 bases: TGTGCCAGCAGCTTAGAGGGCGCACAGGGGAAGATTAACACTGAAGCTTTCTTT. It codes for CASSLEGAQGKINTEAFF.

The chain employs TRBV6-5 and TRBJ2-7; 10 bases fit TRBD1. Germline loops: CDR1 MNHEY, CDR2 SVGAGI. The CDR3 is 14 residues long. V was pared by 0 bases and J by 7 bases, with 3 bases of the junction left unmatched. CDR3 in DNA: TGTGCCAGCAGTTACTCGACAGGGGGCGGGGAGCAGTACTTC. It yields the protein CASSYSTGGGEQYF.

The V call is TRBV11-3, the J call TRBJ1-2; tentatively, D is TRBD1 (5 bases). V lost 5 bases, J lost 4 bases, and 17 bases lay in between. This CDR3 contains 15 residues. CDR1 is SGHNT, CDR2 YENEEA, per germline. The CDR3: CASSDDSLRFYGYTF. As DNA, the CDR3 is TGTGCCAGCAGCGACGACAGCCTACGCTTCTATGGCTACACCTTC.

This chain joins TRBV5-8 and TRBJ2-5, with 9 positions matching TRBD2. This CDR3 spans 15 amino acids. Germline lookup yields CDR1 SGHTS and CDR2 YDEGEE. Trimming took 0 bases from V and 5 from J; bases not matched to a gene: 5. CDR3 amino acids: CASSLGGGARETQYF. CDR3 bases: TGTGCCAGCAGCTTGGGCGGGGGGGCCCGTGAGACCCAGTACTTC.

The chain recombines TRBV9 with TRBJ1-1; 8 bases line up with TRBD1. There are 16 residues in the CDR3. V was pared by 4 bases and J by 3 bases, with 11 bases of the junction left unmatched. Germline V CDR1 and CDR2: SGDLS, YYNGEE. The CDR3 sequence: CASSPLGTGGDTEAFF. For the CDR3, the DNA is TGTGCCAGCAGCCCCCTAGGGACAGGCGGGGACACTGAAGCTTTCTTT.

V gene TRBV3-1 (or the pseudogene TRBV3-2) combines with J gene TRBJ2-2; 7 positions agree with TRBD2. V shed 1 base, J shed 1 base, and the junction held 6 bases outside the gene matches. Germline CDR1 LGHDT, CDR2 YNNKEL (reference sequence). CDR3 size: 17 residues. The DNA of the CDR3 is TGTGCCAGCAGCCAAGTGGCTAGCGGTAAGAACACCGGGGAGCTGTTTTTT. This encodes CASSQVASGKNTGELFF.